This TCR beta chain was recorded in a study of T cells in Graves' hyperthyroidism and ophthalmopathy. After removal of 6 bases from V and 3 bases from J, the junction contained 6 bases not matched to a gene. Germline CDR1 and CDR2: MDHEN and SYDVKM. This CDR3 spans 14 amino acids. This clonotype was detected ten times or more. Its cognate antigen is unknown. Graves' hyperthyroidism without ophthalmopathy progression within 18 months was termed stable. Uncontrolled infections, other autoimmune diseases, pregnancy or lactation led to exclusion of patients. RNA transcripts served as the template for amplifying TCR beta CDR3 regions. HTBI primers were employed in a first-round RT-PCR of the TCR CDR3. One entry per CDR3 protein results from TCRdb running MiXCR on the multiplex PCR reads. The repertoire holds 600,000 to 900,000 distinct CDR3 sequences, with 16% as singletons. Overall study findings and caveats: Through a model of 13 V-J features, ophthalmopathy was separated from stable hyperthyroidism.

This sequence joins TRBV28 and TRBJ2-3, with 7 nucleotides matching TRBD1. This receptor was obtained from a man aged 18 to 30 with Graves' hyperthyroidism. The source material was blood. The CDR3 protein is CASRHTTGTDTQYF. CDR3 nucleotide sequence: TGTGCCAGCAGACACACGACAGGGACAGATACGCAGTATTTT.